These 16 T cell receptor beta chains were sequenced from one sample in a study of neurological immune-mediated disorders. TCRdb independently ran MiXCR on the 5' RACE reads; one entry per CDR3 protein. There are 65,000 to 95,000 distinct CDR3 sequences in the sample; about 5% occur only once, and less than 2.5% lies in the top ten. Sequencing input: PBMCs. These receptors all come from a young woman with multiple sclerosis.

V usage is TRBV27 and J usage is TRBJ2-7; the match to TRBD2 covers 8 bases. CDR1 and CDR2 (germline): MNHEY, SMNVEV (reference sequence). After removal of 5 bases from V and 2 bases from J, the junction contained 5 bases not matched to a gene. CDR3 length equals 14 residues. CDR3 loop: CASSRAGVPYEQYF. DNA of the CDR3: TGTGCCAGCAGTAGAGCGGGGGTCCCCTACGAGCAGTACTTC.

This clonotype was detected many times. This chain links TRBV20-1 with TRBJ1-2, with D uncertain. The V gene lost 0 bases and the J gene lost 8 bases, with 7 bases spanning the gap. The CDR3 runs 11 residues. Looked up from germline, CDR1 is DFQATT and CDR2 is SNEGSKA (reference sequence). CDR3 region: CSARDPGGYTF. The CDR3 bases are TGCAGTGCTAGAGATCCTGGAGGCTACACCTTC.

Ten or more counts support this clonotype. This chain uses TRBV14 with TRBJ2-1; 10 positions agree with TRBD1. The V segment lost 4 bases and the J segment 4 bases; nucleotides outside the gene matches: 16. CDR3 length: 19 amino acids. Germline values: CDR1 SGHDN, CDR2 FVKESK. CDR3 in amino acids: CASSPNPYPGQGLYNEQFF. The CDR3 bases are TGTGCCAGCAGCCCGAATCCTTATCCGGGACAGGGGTTATACAATGAGCAGTTCTTC.

In its sample, this clonotype was seen many times. The chain combines TRBV20-1 with TRBJ2-1; no firm D call. Per germline, CDR1 DFQATT and CDR2 SNEGSKA (reference sequence). The CDR3 has 13 amino acids. V dropped 3 bases and J dropped 5 bases, with 11 bases sitting between them. CDR3 amino acids: CSASRSQHNEQFF. Written as DNA, the CDR3 is TGCAGTGCTAGTAGGAGTCAGCACAATGAGCAGTTCTTC.

This clonotype was detected a few times. This may be a read error: a much more frequent sequence differs by one nucleotide. V and J are TRBV20-1 and TRBJ2-3; possible D gene TRBD2, 6 bases. CDR1 DFQATT and CDR2 SNEGSKA come from the germline V gene (reference sequence). The CDR3 totals 13 residues. The CDR3 DNA reads as TGCAGCGGGCGGTACGGGGGTGAAGATACGCAGTATTTT. Its translation: CSGRYGGEDTQYF.

This clonotype was found many times. Given the absence of the conserved phenylalanine or tryptophan at the CDR3 end, a read error is likely. The DNA is left out, because the CDR3 cannot be placed on it with certainty; the CDR3 is given as TCRdb lists it. This rearrangement joins TRBV20-1 to TRBJ2-1; TRBD2, as called in the table, went unchecked against the DNA. 12 amino acids form the CDR3, both terminal residues included. Germline V gives CDR1 DFQATT, CDR2 SNEGSKA (reference sequence). The CDR3 reads CSARVTTAELAY.

This clonotype was detected many times. This sequence joins TRBV10-2 and TRBJ1-4; possible D gene TRBD1, 6 bases. CDR1 is WSHSY and CDR2 is SAAADI in the germline V gene. There are 15 residues in the CDR3. Between the trimmed V and J ends, which lost 6 bases and 4 bases, there was a span of 15 bases. CDR3 DNA sequence: TGCGCCAGCAGCCTTTACCCACAGGGTAATGAAAAACTGTTTTTT. Encoded protein: CASSLYPQGNEKLFF.

In this sample, this clonotype turned up a few times. The genes are TRBV10-1 and TRBJ2-5; 7 bases map to TRBD2. Germline V CDR1 and CDR2: WNHNN, SYGVQD (reference sequence). This CDR3 has 13 residues. V gave up 5 bases and J gave up 5 bases; unmatched junction bases: 5. The CDR3 nucleotides read TGCGCCAGCAGTCCTGGACTAGACGAGACCCAGTACTTC. Translated: CASSPGLDETQYF.

In this sample, this clonotype turned up many times. Written as DNA, the CDR3 is TGCAGTGCTAGGACCTGGGGGAGGGCCGGAGAGACCCAGTACTTC. Translating gives CSARTWGRAGETQYF. V usage is TRBV20-1 and J usage is TRBJ2-5, with TRBD2 identical over 7 bases. CDR3 length: 15 amino acids. Germline assignment: CDR1 DFQATT and CDR2 SNEGSKA (reference sequence). The V gene end was trimmed by 3 bases and the J gene end by 4 bases; junction bases not matched to a gene: 11.

This clonotype has a count of ten or more. The gene calls are TRBV12-3 or TRBV12-4 and TRBJ2-1, with TRBD1 matching 9 bases. There are 15 residues in the CDR3. The V gene end was trimmed by 1 base and the J gene end by 7 bases; junction bases not matched to a gene: 5. The chain's CDR3 is CASSLGGTGLNEQFF. The CDR3 region has the DNA TGTGCCAGCAGTTTAGGGGGGACAGGGCTGAATGAGCAGTTCTTC.

This clonotype was picked up many times. The chain couples TRBV5-1 to TRBJ2-7, with D possibly TRBD1 on 6 matching bases. With 7 bases removed from V and 0 bases from J, the gap between germline ends came to 17 bases. CDR1 and CDR2 from the germline V gene are SGHRS and YFSETQ. The CDR3 consists of 15 residues. This CDR3 is CASSPMGTNSYEQYF. CDR3 in DNA: TGCGCCAGCTCCCCGATGGGGACAAACTCCTACGAGCAGTACTTC. Full variable domain (rest looked up from reference TRBV5-1 and TRBJ2-7): KAGVTQTPRYLIKTRGQQVTLSCSPISGHRSVSWYQQTPGQGLQFLFEYFSETQRNKGNFPGRFSGRQFSNSRSEMNVSTLELGDSALYLCASSPMGTNSYEQYFGPGTRLTVT.

This clonotype occurred many times. J is TRBJ2-5 and V is TRBV18; D is perhaps TRBD1 (5 bases). Trimming removed 4 bases at V and 1 base at J, with 10 bases between. In germline, CDR1 is KGHSH, CDR2 LQKENI. This CDR3 comprises 14 residues. CDR3 DNA sequence: TGTGCCAGCTCACTCCAGGGCCCCCAAGAGACCCAGTACTTC. Residues: CASSLQGPQETQYF.

Many counts were recorded for this clonotype. The chain joins TRBV20-1 to TRBJ2-7; possibly TRBD2 for D (5 bases). The germline CDR1 and CDR2 sequences are DFQATT and SNEGSKA (reference sequence). CDR3 size: 13 residues. Trimming took off 0 bases at V and 2 bases at J, with 8 bases between the two ends. The CDR3 is CSARDPGTYEQYF. CDR3 coding DNA: TGCAGTGCTAGAGATCCCGGGACCTACGAGCAGTACTTC.

This clonotype was recorded at least ten times. The chain has TRBV24-1 and TRBJ2-7; TRBD2 might be the D (7 bases). In germline, CDR1 is KGHDR, CDR2 SFDVKD. This CDR3 region has 13 residues. The V end was cut by 9 bases, the J end by 2 bases, with 13 bases between. The CDR3: CATAGAPTYEQYF. The CDR3 DNA reads TGTGCCACCGCGGGGGCCCCCACCTACGAGCAGTACTTC.

This clonotype was seen repeatedly, ten times or more. This rearrangement joins TRBV4-1 to TRBJ1-5, with a tentative D call TRBD1 (5 bases). The CDR3 consists of 14 residues. V lost 0 bases, J lost 4 bases, and 7 bases lay in between. Germline values: CDR1 MGHRA, CDR2 YSYEKL. The DNA of the CDR3 is TGCGCCAGCAGCCAAGACCCAGGGAATCAGCCCCAGCATTTT. This gives the protein CASSQDPGNQPQHF.

This clonotype was seen repeatedly, ten times or more. The V gene is TRBV24-1, the J gene TRBJ2-3; 13 nucleotides agree with TRBD2. Losses at the gene ends were 5 bases for V and 2 bases for J; bases not matched to a gene: 9. Germline CDR1 reads KGHDR; CDR2 reads SFDVKD. This CDR3 contains 18 residues. The CDR3 coding sequence is TGTGCCACCAGTGGGGTGGTGACTAGCGGGAGGTACACAGATACGCAGTATTTT. Protein: CATSGVVTSGRYTDTQYF.